This note documents a single TCR beta chain sequence. Its specific antigen is unknown. No per-base quality is available; no much larger clone lies one base away. The CDR3 starts with the cysteine, ends with the phenylalanine, and has 15 residues. The CDR3 DNA has 45 bases and is translated from base 1. The germline V gene provides CDR1 SGDLS and CDR2 YYNGEE. V and J are truncated by 3 bases and 5 bases respectively, leaving an intervening sequence of 14 bases. Whole blood was collected in K2EDTA tubes by collaborating institutions according to the institutions' own protocols. For TCRbeta analysis, collaborators shipped samples as frozen whole blood, isolated PBMCs, or DNA extracted from either of those sample types. This sample stems from a study of blood T cell repertoires in COVID-19 (dated by TCRdb to 2020 to 2022). With regard to the full study: Samples from collaborators originated in the United States, Italy and Spain and spanned both the acute and convalescent phases of COVID-19. The prospective study material was composed of cDNA or gDNA derived from T cells, B-cell-depleted T cells, or PBMCs. Subjects who had been exposed to COVID-19, were actively infected with it, or had recovered from it provided the deeply sampled blood TCRbeta repertoires that made up the dataset. The repertoires were released in a freely available public database intended as a resource for research on the immune response to SARS-CoV-2. Samples came from the ongoing ImmuneRACE study (first 160 participants) plus 1,254 subjects from 6 global collaborators. A de-identified subject ID, COVID-19 status, age in years and sex were almost always included in the sample metadata. Where available, HLA class I and class II types were taken from metadata supplied by the sample provider and were not determined by assay-based typing.

Paper-wide results and their limitations: How much clinical and demographic metadata was included differed by source and by participant, and the metadata was provided uncurated.

TCRbeta CDR3 regions were amplified from genomic DNA by means of the immunoSEQ Assay, a bias-controlled multiplex PCR. As for the original processing: The number of nucleated cells in each sample was estimated from the amplification of reference gene primers within the assay. To quantify the absolute abundance of each unique TCRbeta CDR3 rearrangement, sequence reads were collapsed and filtered. For each sample, productive Simpson clonality was calculated by taking the square root of Simpson's diversity index across productive rearrangements. TCRdb carries this immuneACCESS record with in-frame sequences only. Its versions omit some clonotypes, under half of them owing to an unresolved V gene in the studies checked, with the rest unexplained. The V and J calls and clone size come from that table; D and trimming were worked out from the DNA. Present in this sample are 84,000 or so clones, 87% of which were seen just once. Of the sample, roughly 5% falls within the top ten clones.

The sequence joins TRBV9 to TRBJ2-2; a tentative D match to TRBD1 spans 6 bases. The sequenced material came from peripheral blood. This clonotype originated in a man between 60 and 70 years old with acute or convalescent COVID-19. The DNA is as follows: TGTGCCAGCAGCGAAGGGGGTCGACGTACCGGGGAGCTGTTTTTT. This translates into CASSEGGRRTGELFF.